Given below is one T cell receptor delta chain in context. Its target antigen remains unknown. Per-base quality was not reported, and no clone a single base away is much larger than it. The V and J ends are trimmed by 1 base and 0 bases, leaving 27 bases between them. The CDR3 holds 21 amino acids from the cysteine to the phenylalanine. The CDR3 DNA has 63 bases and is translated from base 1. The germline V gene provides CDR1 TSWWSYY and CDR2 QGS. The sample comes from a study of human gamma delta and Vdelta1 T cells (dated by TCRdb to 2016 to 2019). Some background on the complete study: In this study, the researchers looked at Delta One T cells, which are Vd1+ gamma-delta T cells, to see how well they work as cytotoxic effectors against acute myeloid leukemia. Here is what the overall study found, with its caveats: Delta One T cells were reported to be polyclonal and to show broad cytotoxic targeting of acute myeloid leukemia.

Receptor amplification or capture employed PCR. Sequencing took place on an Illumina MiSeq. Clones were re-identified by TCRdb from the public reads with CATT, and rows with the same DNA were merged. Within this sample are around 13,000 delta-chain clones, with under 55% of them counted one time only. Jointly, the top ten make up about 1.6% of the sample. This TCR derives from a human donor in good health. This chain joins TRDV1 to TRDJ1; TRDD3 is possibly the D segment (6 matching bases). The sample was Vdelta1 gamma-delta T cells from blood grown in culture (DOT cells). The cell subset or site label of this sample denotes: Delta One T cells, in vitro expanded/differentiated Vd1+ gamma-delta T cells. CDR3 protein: CALGEQSRAVLGFRYTDKLIF. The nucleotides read TGTGCTCTTGGGGAACAGTCCCGCGCCGTACTGGGATTCAGATACACCGATAAACTCATCTTT.